This TCR beta chain was identified during a study of response to subunit inactivated influenza vaccine. The CDR3 runs to 15 residues. Germline V gives CDR1 SGDLS, CDR2 YYNGEE. The ends lost 3 bases at V and 5 bases at J; junction bases unmatched: 2. TCRdb re-called the RT-PCR reads through MiXCR, storing one row per CDR3 protein. The repertoire holds under 200,000 distinct CDR3 sequences, approximately 10% seen once, with roughly an eighth in the top ten. Broader study findings: Authors suggested seasonal influenza vaccinations each recruit few new T cells.

With respect to this clonotype: As yet, its antigen is unknown.

The source of this sequence is a man aged 50-60 years who received an inactivated influenza vaccine. Sequenced here: non-naive T cells sorted from PBMCs, sampled more than 35 days after vaccination. The rearrangement uses TRBV9 and TRBJ2-1, with TRBD2 matching 13 bases. This chain's CDR3 is CASSGTSGSDNEQFF. The CDR3 region has the DNA TGTGCCAGCAGCGGGACTAGCGGGAGTGACAATGAGCAGTTCTTC.